One T cell receptor (beta chain) is described in this entry. CDR1 SNHLY and CDR2 FYNNEI come from the germline V gene. After removal of 10 bases from V and 2 bases from J, the junction contained 4 bases not matched to a gene. This CDR3 region has 13 residues. This record belongs to a study of blood T cell repertoires in COVID-19. Background on the study: In each case, the material was cDNA or gDNA derived from T cells, B-cell-depleted T cells, or PBMCs.

Study processing details: Reference gene primer amplification yielded estimated nucleated cell counts. Data came from immunoSEQ multiplex PCR; TCRdb stores just in-frame clones and leaves some out. V and J calls and clone size are copied from that table; D and trimming were computed from the DNA. Among 150,000 to 200,000 clones, around 80% were seen once, and the ten largest hold about 10%. The clonotype originates from a man in his fifties or sixties with active or convalescent COVID-19. Sequencing was carried out using peripheral blood. This chain joins TRBV2 and TRBJ1-4, with 7 positions matching TRBD1. The CDR3 spells CATSGGTNEKLFF. CDR3 DNA: TGTGCCACCTCAGGGGGGACTAATGAAAAACTGTTTTTT.